This passage covers 26 T cell receptor beta chains from one sample sequenced in a study of CD8+ T cells in alopecia areata. In each case, RNA was isolated and then reverse transcribed into cDNA as the sequencing template. Repertoires were generated with immunoSEQ multiplex PCR, while TCRdb's copy carries only in-frame clones and drops some. This table holds 200,000 or so clones, roughly 50% found once. The treatment here: oral pan-JAK inhibitor, 5-10 mg twice daily. The sequences come from CD4+ T cells sorted from blood, collected at week 24, from a patient treated with tofacitinib. Receptors originate from a human donor with alopecia areata.

Written as DNA, the CDR3 is TGTGCCAGCAGCCGCTACCCTAGCGGGGGGGCAATCGAGCAGTACTTC. It translates to CASSRYPSGGAIEQYF. The V gene is TRBV7-2, the J gene TRBJ2-7; 12 positions agree with TRBD2. With V trimmed by 5 bases and J by 6 bases, 11 bases remained unmatched. This CDR3 spans 16 amino acids. Germline assignment: CDR1 SGHTA and CDR2 FQGNSA.

The chain couples TRBV5-6 to TRBJ2-7; weak D call: TRBD2 (5 bases). This CDR3 has 13 residues. V shed 0 bases and J shed 4 bases, with 8 bases lying between them. The germline gives CDR1 SGHDT, CDR2 YYEEEE. CDR3 sequence: CASSLGGGYEQYF. CDR3 nucleotides: TGTGCCAGCAGCTTGGGCGGAGGATACGAGCAGTACTTC.

This clone was recorded only once. V usage is TRBV28 and J usage is TRBJ2-3; 11 nucleotides agree with TRBD2. Germline trimming cut 5 bases from V and 4 bases from J; bases unmatched to any gene: 14. This CDR3 has 18 amino acids. Germline V gene sequence: CDR1 MDHEN, CDR2 SYDVKM. This CDR3 is CASSQSPVLAGVADTQYF. As DNA, the CDR3 is TGTGCCAGCAGTCAGTCCCCCGTACTAGCGGGAGTGGCAGATACGCAGTATTTT. The full variable domain, its missing parts supplied by reference TRBV28 and TRBJ2-3, is DVKVTQSSRYLVKRTGEKVFLECVQDMDHENMFWYRQDPGLGLRLIYFSYDVKMKEKGDIPEGYSVSREKKERFSLILESASTNQTSMYLCASSQSPVLAGVADTQYFGPGTRLTVL.

This chain links TRBV7-2 with TRBJ2-7, with D perhaps being TRBD1 or TRBD2 (5 bases each). This CDR3 has 16 residues. CDR1 SGHTA and CDR2 FQGNSA come from the germline V gene. The ends were cut back, 5 bases at V and 0 bases at J, with 17 bases in the middle. CDR3 in amino acids: CASSQTGTPSSYEQYF. The DNA of the CDR3 is TGTGCCAGCAGCCAGACCGGGACGCCAAGCTCCTACGAGCAGTACTTC.

This clone was counted only a few times. V is TRBV19 and J is TRBJ1-2; 7 nucleotides line up with TRBD1. This CDR3 contains 13 residues. V shed 3 bases and J 3 bases; nucleotides not matched to a gene: 1. Germline CDR1 reads LNHDA; CDR2 reads SQIVND (reference sequence). The CDR3 loop is CASSMGQYYGYTF. The CDR3 bases are TGTGCCAGTAGTATGGGACAGTACTATGGCTACACCTTC.

This chain links TRBV5-1 with TRBJ2-5; no reliable D call. The CDR3 runs 13 residues. The V gene's germline CDR1 is SGHRS and CDR2 YFSETQ. V was pared by 0 bases and J by 5 bases, with 8 bases between. The CDR3 reads CASSLEARETQYF. The CDR3 DNA reads TGCGCCAGCAGCTTGGAAGCGCGGGAGACCCAGTACTTC.

Concerning this clone: The sample has other DNA sequences that encode this CDR3 too. The rearrangement joins TRBV15 to TRBJ1-5, with D maybe TRBD1 (6 bases). This CDR3 is 14 amino acids long. Trimming took 2 bases from V and 1 from J, leaving 6 bases between them. Germline V gives CDR1 LNHNV, CDR2 YYDKDF (reference sequence). As DNA, the CDR3 is TGTGCCACCAGCAGACAGGGGAGCAATCAGCCCCAGCATTTT. This gives the protein CATSRQGSNQPQHF.

This clone was counted only a few times. The sample contains more than one DNA sequence encoding this CDR3. This chain connects TRBV4-3 to TRBJ1-1, with D hard to call. Trimming removed 0 bases from V and 1 base from J, with 6 bases in between. The CDR3 consists of 14 residues. Germline V gives CDR1 LGHNA, CDR2 YSLEER. The DNA of the CDR3 is TGCGCCAGCAGCCAAGATTTCGAGAACACTGAAGCTTTCTTT. Amino acids: CASSQDFENTEAFF.

This clone was recorded a few times. V and J are TRBV5-4 and TRBJ2-3; a weak D match, TRBD2 (6 bases). Trimming took off 4 bases at V and 2 bases at J, with 11 bases between the two ends. Germline-derived CDR1 and CDR2 are SGHNT and YYREEE (reference sequence). The CDR3 loop spans 14 amino acids. CDR3 sequence (DNA): TGTGCCAGCAGCCCCGGACTATTCACAGATACGCAGTATTTT. It encodes CASSPGLFTDTQYF.

This clone turned up a few times. The chain joins TRBV4-1 to TRBJ1-2; D call uncertain. The CDR3 spans 12 residues. The germline V gene encodes CDR1 MGHRA and CDR2 YSYEKL. The V end lost 5 bases, the J end lost 5 bases, and 9 bases lay between the germline ends. CDR3: CASSNQDYGYTF. The CDR3 DNA reads as TGCGCCAGCAGCAATCAGGATTATGGCTACACCTTC.

The CDR3 region is CASRDRTGNYGYTF. CDR3 nucleotide sequence: TGTGCCAGCAGGGACAGGACGGGAAACTATGGCTACACCTTC. V and J are TRBV2 and TRBJ1-2; 7 bases are a match to TRBD1. Trimming cost V 6 bases and J 2 bases; bases outside gene matches: 6. Germline CDR1 and CDR2: SNHLY and FYNNEI. The CDR3 covers 14 residues.

This chain joins TRBV5-4 and TRBJ2-5; D is ambiguous. Germline CDR1 reads SGHNT; CDR2 reads YYREEE (reference sequence). The CDR3 runs to 15 residues. Trimming removed 4 bases from V and 1 base from J, with 14 bases in between. The chain's CDR3 is CASSAGPSSQETQYF. CDR3 sequence (DNA): TGTGCCAGCAGCGCCGGGCCATCCTCCCAAGAGACCCAGTACTTC.

J is TRBJ1-1 and V is TRBV9; no clear D gene. The CDR3 runs 13 residues. CDR1 SGDLS and CDR2 YYNGEE come from the germline V gene. V gave up 4 bases and J gave up 0 bases, with 7 bases separating them. CDR3 sequence reads: CASSLTMNTEAFF. DNA for the CDR3: TGTGCCAGCAGCTTGACCATGAACACTGAAGCTTTCTTT.

This clone showed up just a few times. This chain uses TRBV4-1 with TRBJ2-7, with 7 bases identical to TRBD1. Germline V gives CDR1 MGHRA, CDR2 YSYEKL. The CDR3 spans 15 residues. V shed 0 bases and J 4 bases; nucleotides not matched to a gene: 6. The chain's CDR3 is CASSQDPQGEYEQYF. CDR3 DNA: TGCGCCAGCAGCCAAGATCCCCAGGGGGAGTACGAGCAGTACTTC.

V usage is TRBV5-1 and J usage is TRBJ1-2; D is uncertain. This CDR3 is 14 amino acids long. Trimming removed 0 bases at V and 7 bases at J, with 13 bases between. The germline CDR1 and CDR2 sequences are SGHRS and YFSETQ. CDR3: CASSLAFAGSGYTF. In DNA, the CDR3 is TGCGCCAGCAGCTTGGCCTTCGCCGGGAGTGGCTACACCTTC.

J is TRBJ2-5 and V is TRBV5-1; 10 bases are a match to TRBD2. V gave up 4 bases and J gave up 3 bases; unmatched junction bases: 6. Germline V CDR1 and CDR2: SGHRS, YFSETQ. This CDR3 spans 15 amino acids. The chain's CDR3 is CASSPRTSGEETQYF. DNA for the CDR3: TGCGCCAGCAGCCCGAGGACTAGCGGAGAAGAGACCCAGTACTTC.

The gene calls are TRBV29-1 and TRBJ1-1; TRBD1 agrees at 7 bases. This CDR3 region has 11 residues. Per the germline V gene, CDR1 is SQVTM and CDR2 is ANQGSEA. J lost 11 bases, V lost 5 bases, and 8 bases had no gene match. CDR3 amino acids: CSVRDSPRAFF. The CDR3 DNA follows: TGCAGCGTTCGGGACAGCCCGCGGGCTTTCTTT.

This clone was counted once. The chain carries TRBV7-2 and TRBJ1-2, with a possible D match to TRBD1 (6 bases). Germline lookup yields CDR1 SGHTA and CDR2 FQGNSA. The CDR3 length is 14 residues. V gave up 5 bases and J gave up 4 bases, with 14 bases separating them. This chain's CDR3 is CASSPRDTLYGYTF. CDR3 in DNA: TGTGCCAGCAGCCCTCGGGACACACTCTATGGCTACACCTTC.

This sequence joins TRBV18 and TRBJ2-2; no clear D. V lost 1 base and J 7 bases, leaving 10 bases between the germline ends. Germline CDR1 and CDR2: KGHSH and LQKENI. This CDR3 has 14 amino acids. DNA for the CDR3: TGTGCCAGCTCACCACTACAGCTGGGCGGGGAGCTGTTTTTT. Protein product: CASSPLQLGGELFF.

V is TRBV28 and J is TRBJ1-1; 9 positions agree with TRBD1. This CDR3 region has 15 residues. The germline V gene encodes CDR1 MDHEN and CDR2 SYDVKM. The J segment lost 4 bases and the V segment lost 8 bases, leaving 11 bases of the junction unmatched. This CDR3 is CASCPGQGCSTEAFF. The DNA of the CDR3 is TGTGCCAGCTGTCCGGGACAGGGTTGCAGCACTGAAGCTTTCTTT.

The chain combines TRBV11-2 with TRBJ2-7; D gene uncertain. Trimming removed 5 bases at V and 4 bases at J, with 18 bases between. This CDR3 is 15 amino acids long. Germline V gene data show CDR1 as SGHAT and CDR2 as FQNNGV. The CDR3 DNA is TGTGCCAGCAGCGACCGGACCAAGCTACAATACGAGCAGTACTTC. Amino acid sequence: CASSDRTKLQYEQYF.

In this sample, this clone turned up a few times. CDR3 bases: TGCGCCAGCAGCTTGGAACGACAGGTTTTAGATACGCAGTATTTT. This translates into CASSLERQVLDTQYF. The chain has TRBV5-1 and TRBJ2-3; tentatively, D is TRBD1 (6 bases). The V and J ends lost 0 bases and 5 bases respectively, with 13 bases between them. The CDR3 has 15 amino acids. CDR1 and CDR2 from the germline V gene are SGHRS and YFSETQ.

This clone came up a few times. The V gene is TRBV29-1, the J gene TRBJ2-7; the D is unclear. V dropped 6 bases and J dropped 7 bases, with 19 bases sitting between them. The CDR3 runs to 13 residues. Germline lookup yields CDR1 SQVTM and CDR2 ANQGSEA. The CDR3: CSVSATGNGEQYF. The CDR3 DNA sequence: TGCAGCGTATCCGCGACCGGTAATGGGGAGCAGTACTTC.

The J gene is TRBJ2-5, the V gene TRBV20-1; D is unresolved. Deletions cut 3 bases from V and 5 bases from J, with 4 bases between. CDR3 length: 10 residues. Germline CDR1 DFQATT, CDR2 SNEGSKA (reference sequence). The DNA of the CDR3 is TGCAGTGCTAGGGTGGAGACCCAGTACTTC. Encoded protein: CSARVETQYF.

The chain carries TRBV5-4 and TRBJ2-5; tentatively, D is TRBD2 (5 bases). V was trimmed by 3 bases and J by 4 bases, leaving 13 bases between them. This CDR3 spans 14 amino acids. Looked up from germline, CDR1 is SGHNT and CDR2 is YYREEE (reference sequence). CDR3 in DNA: TGTGCCAGCAGCTACCTCGGAGGCGCAGAGACCCAGTACTTC. It yields the protein CASSYLGGAETQYF.

This sequence joins TRBV5-6 and TRBJ2-4; 10 nucleotides agree with TRBD1. V shed 4 bases, J shed 7 bases, and the junction held 8 bases outside the gene matches. This CDR3 region has 15 residues. Germline CDR1 and CDR2: SGHDT and YYEEEE. Here the CDR3 reads CASSRSGTGVNIQYF. The CDR3 DNA follows: TGTGCCAGCAGCCGGTCCGGGACAGGGGTGAACATTCAGTACTTC.